Shown below are 21 T cell receptor beta chains from a single sample sequenced in a study of blood T cell repertoires in COVID-19. Some clones are missing from TCRdb's copy, which holds only in-frame ones; the method was immunoSEQ multiplex PCR. The sample lists around 260,000 clones, 88% occurring once. Specimen: peripheral blood. These receptors were taken from a man aged 60 to 75 who had recovered from COVID-19.

The chain carries TRBV2 and TRBJ2-5; TRBD2 agrees at 9 bases. J was trimmed by 5 bases and V by 7 bases; bases with no gene match: 11. Germline CDR1 reads SNHLY; CDR2 reads FYNNEI. There are 15 residues in the CDR3. CDR3 sequence reads: CASKPPSAGGETQYF. CDR3 coding DNA: TGTGCCAGCAAACCCCCTTCAGCGGGGGGTGAGACCCAGTACTTC.

V is TRBV7-9 and J is TRBJ1-6; D is perhaps TRBD1 (6 bases). Trimming left V 4 bases short and J 13 bases short, with 14 bases between. CDR1 SEHNR and CDR2 FQNEAQ come from the germline V gene (reference sequence). The CDR3 contains 13 residues. In DNA form, the CDR3 reads TGTGCCAGCAGCTCTCGACGGGGGGCTCCCCTCCACTTT. Translated: CASSSRRGAPLHF.

The chain recombines TRBV5-1 with TRBJ1-1; possibly TRBD1 for D (6 bases). Trimming pared 4 bases from V and 6 bases from J, leaving 10 bases between. The CDR3 consists of 12 residues. Germline V gene data show CDR1 as SGHRS and CDR2 as YFSETQ. Written as DNA, the CDR3 is TGCGCCAGCAGCGGGGGGGCGGCTGAAGCTTTCTTT. It yields the protein CASSGGAAEAFF.

The DNA of the CDR3 is TGTGCCAGCAGCCTGGGGACTAGCGGGGGGATGAGGACAGATACGCAGTATTTT. The encoded protein is CASSLGTSGGMRTDTQYF. This chain links TRBV4-2 with TRBJ2-3; 15 bases line up with TRBD2. Germline values: CDR1 LGHNA, CDR2 YNFKEQ. The CDR3 length is 18 residues. V lost 4 bases and J lost 3; bases outside the gene matches: 8.

The J gene is TRBJ1-1, the V gene TRBV10-3, with D tentatively TRBD1 (5 bases). V was cut by 5 bases and J by 3 bases, with 13 bases left in between. Germline loops: CDR1 ENHRY, CDR2 SYGVKD. CDR3 length: 14 residues. The CDR3 loop reads CAISRRGSDTEAFF. The CDR3 region has the DNA TGTGCCATCAGTAGGCGGGGGAGCGACACTGAAGCTTTCTTT.

This chain connects TRBV9 to TRBJ1-2, with 8 bases fitting TRBD1. There are 13 residues in the CDR3. Unmatched junction bases numbered 1, after V lost 2 bases and J lost 4 bases. CDR1 is SGDLS and CDR2 is YYNGEE in the germline V gene. DNA for the CDR3: TGTGCCAGCAGCGTCCAGGGGGCCTATGGCTACACCTTC. It specifies CASSVQGAYGYTF.

The rearrangement links TRBV7-2 to TRBJ1-2; D is possibly TRBD1 (6 bases). Germline V gene sequence: CDR1 SGHTA, CDR2 FQGNSA. The CDR3 loop spans 13 amino acids. With 5 bases removed from V and 7 bases from J, the gap between germline ends came to 14 bases. The CDR3 nucleotides read TGTGCCAGCAGCGCGTACAGGGAGGGTGGCTACACCTTC. It codes for CASSAYREGGYTF.

The chain uses TRBV10-1 and TRBJ2-7, with 9 bases matching TRBD2. The germline V gene has CDR1 WNHNN and CDR2 SYGVQD (reference sequence). J gave up 3 bases and V 4 bases, and 4 bases lay outside the gene matches. This CDR3 has 14 amino acids. The CDR3 DNA sequence: TGCGCCAGCAGTGGCAGCGGGGGGAACTACGAGCAGTACTTC. Its translation is CASSGSGGNYEQYF.

V gene TRBV7-2 combines with J gene TRBJ2-5; D is perhaps TRBD2 (5 bases). Germline CDR1 and CDR2: SGHTA and FQGNSA. This CDR3 spans 14 amino acids. V gave up 1 base and J gave up 2 bases, with 8 bases separating them. The CDR3 protein is CASSLGGWQETQYF. The CDR3 DNA reads TGTGCCAGCAGCTTAGGCGGGTGGCAAGAGACCCAGTACTTC. Full variable domain (missing parts from reference TRBV7-2 and TRBJ2-5): GAGVSQSPSNKVTEKGKDVELRCDPISGHTALYWYRQSLGQGLEFLIYFQGNSAPDKSGLPSDRFSAERTGGSVSTLTIQRTQQEDSAVYLCASSLGGWQETQYFGPGTRLLVL.

The chain couples TRBV27 to TRBJ2-7, with 10 nucleotides matching TRBD1. The length of the CDR3 is 15 residues. Trimming took 7 bases from V and 2 from J; bases not matched to a gene: 8. CDR1 and CDR2 from the germline V gene are MNHEY and SMNVEV (reference sequence). The CDR3 sequence: CASTGQGVFTYEQYF. CDR3 in DNA: TGTGCCAGCACCGGACAGGGGGTTTTCACCTACGAGCAGTACTTC.

The chain combines TRBV4-2 with TRBJ1-5; possibly TRBD1 for D (6 bases). The ends were cut back, 4 bases at V and 2 bases at J, with 9 bases in the middle. The CDR3 spans 14 residues. CDR1 is LGHNA, CDR2 YNFKEQ, per germline. The CDR3 protein is CASSPQGGNQPQHF. DNA for the CDR3: TGTGCCAGCAGCCCACAGGGAGGCAATCAGCCCCAGCATTTT.

The chain is built from TRBV19 and TRBJ1-2; D is unclear. There are 15 residues in the CDR3. Germline-derived CDR1 and CDR2 are LNHDA and SQIVND (reference sequence). Trimming shortened V by 5 bases and J by 8 bases, and 21 bases separated the two germline ends. The CDR3: CASSVDLPLGGGYTF. CDR3 DNA: TGTGCCAGTAGTGTGGACCTCCCTTTGGGAGGGGGCTACACCTTC. Full variable domain (rest looked up from reference TRBV19 and TRBJ1-2): DGGITQSPKYLFRKEGQNVTLSCEQNLNHDAMYWYRQDPGQGLRLIYYSQIVNDFQKGDIAEGYSVSREKKESFPLTVTSAQKNPTAFYLCASSVDLPLGGGYTFGSGTRLTVV.

The chain combines TRBV18 with TRBJ2-1; 15 bases agree with TRBD2. The germline V gene has CDR1 KGHSH and CDR2 LQKENI. This CDR3 has 16 residues. Trimming at V came to 5 bases and at J to 7 bases, leaving 6 bases not matched to a gene. The CDR3 reads CASSSGLAGGQNEQFF. The CDR3 nucleotides read TGTGCCAGCTCATCCGGACTAGCGGGGGGGCAAAATGAGCAGTTCTTC.

The chain couples TRBV5-6 to TRBJ2-5; 8 nucleotides align to TRBD2. V trimming: 4 bases; J trimming: 4 bases; junction bases outside the gene matches: 6. The germline V gene has CDR1 SGHDT and CDR2 YYEEEE. There are 14 residues in the CDR3. The CDR3 region is CASSPGGGRETQYF. CDR3 bases: TGTGCCAGCAGCCCGGGGGGGGGCAGAGAGACCCAGTACTTC.

The chain carries TRBV7-2 and TRBJ1-5, with 8 positions matching TRBD1. This CDR3 has 16 amino acids. In germline, CDR1 is SGHTA, CDR2 FQGNSA. V dropped 5 bases and J dropped 1; count of bases not matched to a gene: 7. The CDR3, as DNA: TGTGCCAGCAGCCAAGGGACAGGTAACAGCAATCAGCCCCAGCATTTT. Residues: CASSQGTGNSNQPQHF.

This chain joins TRBV3-1 (or the pseudogene TRBV3-2) and TRBJ1-3; perhaps TRBD1 as D (6 bases). CDR3 size: 16 residues. V was clipped by 0 bases and J by 2 bases, with 11 bases between them. From germline, CDR1 is LGHDT and CDR2 YNNKEL (reference sequence). CDR3 sequence reads: CASSQDGGRAGNTIYF. DNA for the CDR3: TGTGCCAGCAGCCAAGATGGGGGCAGGGCTGGAAACACCATATATTTT.

The chain recombines TRBV19 with TRBJ1-6; 11 bases match TRBD1. J gave up 7 bases and V 6 bases, and 14 bases lay outside the gene matches. Germline V gene lookup returns CDR1 LNHDA and CDR2 SQIVND (reference sequence). The CDR3 contains 18 residues. CDR3 DNA: TGTGCCAGTAGGATCGGGACAGGGGGTGGATGGGAAAATTCACCCCTCCACTTT. This sequence encodes CASRIGTGGGWENSPLHF.

This clone appeared once. This sequence joins TRBV5-4 and TRBJ1-3, with D possibly TRBD1 on 5 matching bases. The CDR3 sequence is 16 residues long. Germline assignment: CDR1 SGHNT and CDR2 YYREEE (reference sequence). Deletions cut 0 bases from V and 0 bases from J, with 10 bases between. CDR3 protein: CASSLGQTTSGNTIYF. CDR3 bases: TGTGCCAGCAGCTTGGGACAGACAACCTCTGGAAACACCATATATTTT.

This clone was detected only a few times. The chain is built from TRBV10-2 and TRBJ2-7; 8 nucleotides agree with TRBD2. V shed 0 bases, J shed 3 bases, and the junction held 4 bases outside the gene matches. CDR3 length: 15 amino acids. CDR1 and CDR2 from the germline V gene are WSHSY and SAAADI. CDR3 amino acids: CASSESSGAIYEQYF. As DNA, the CDR3 is TGCGCCAGCAGTGAGTCTAGCGGGGCCATCTACGAGCAGTACTTC.

This chain uses TRBV4-2 with TRBJ2-5, with a possible D match to TRBD2 (7 bases). The CDR3 spans 17 residues. With 0 bases removed from V and 4 bases from J, the gap between germline ends came to 18 bases. Germline CDR1 and CDR2: LGHNA and YNFKEQ. The CDR3, as DNA: TGTGCCAGCAGCCAAGATGTCAGTTTAGGGGGGGGAGAGACCCAGTACTTC. This encodes CASSQDVSLGGGETQYF.

The chain couples TRBV3-1 (or the pseudogene TRBV3-2) to TRBJ2-5; no reliable D call. V lost 4 bases and J lost 5, with 8 bases in between. Germline V gene sequence: CDR1 LGHDT, CDR2 YNNKEL (reference sequence). This CDR3 comprises 12 residues. CDR3 in DNA: TGTGCCAGCAGCCTGAGAGGTGAGACCCAGTACTTC. This gives the protein CASSLRGETQYF.